A single sample gave rise to the 27 T cell receptor beta chains below, sequenced in a study of blood T cell repertoires in COVID-19. This table comes from immunoSEQ multiplex PCR, and its TCRdb copy is limited to in-frame clones, with some not included. The data show approximately 120,000 clones, 85% to 90% seen once. The sequenced sample was peripheral blood. These receptors were taken from a human donor with acute or convalescent COVID-19. The donor label of this sample is uncertain.

This clone has just a few counts. The chain has TRBV7-8 and TRBJ1-3; D unresolved. Looked up from germline, CDR1 is SGHVS and CDR2 is FQNEAQ. Trimming cost V 1 base and J 4 bases, with 11 bases left between them. CDR3 size: 15 residues. CDR3 amino acids: CASSLVAPAGNTIYF. CDR3 sequence (DNA): TGTGCCAGCAGCTTAGTTGCACCAGCGGGAAACACCATATATTTT.

The genes are TRBV25-1 and TRBJ1-1; possibly TRBD1 for D (5 bases). Trimming cost V 0 bases and J 3 bases, with 14 bases left between them. This CDR3 region has 16 residues. From germline, CDR1 is MGHDK and CDR2 SYGVNS. The CDR3 reads CASSEYLGGTDTEAFF. DNA for the CDR3: TGTGCCAGCAGTGAATATCTGGGGGGGACGGACACTGAAGCTTTCTTT.

V and J are TRBV28 and TRBJ1-2, with a weak D call TRBD1 (5 bases). The germline V gene encodes CDR1 MDHEN and CDR2 SYDVKM. CDR3 length: 14 residues. The V end was cut by 5 bases, the J end by 3 bases, with 13 bases between. The DNA of the CDR3 is TGTGCCAGCAGTGCCCAGGGAAAGGACTATGGCTACACCTTC. Its protein product is CASSAQGKDYGYTF.

The chain links TRBV24-1 to TRBJ1-1; weak D call: TRBD1 (5 bases). Trimming removed 3 bases at V and 4 bases at J, with 14 bases between. The length of the CDR3 is 15 residues. Germline V gene lookup returns CDR1 KGHDR and CDR2 SFDVKD. The CDR3 DNA is TGTGCCACCAGTGATCACGGGCAGGGAAGCACTGAAGCTTTCTTT. This sequence encodes CATSDHGQGSTEAFF.

V is TRBV13 and J is TRBJ1-5, with 9 nucleotides matching TRBD1. J gave up 0 bases and V 5 bases, and 8 bases lay outside the gene matches. CDR1 and CDR2 from the germline V gene are PRHDT and FYEKMQ (reference sequence). This CDR3 has 17 residues. Here the CDR3 reads CASSQPGQGYSNQPQHF. The CDR3 DNA sequence: TGTGCCAGCAGCCAGCCGGGACAGGGATATAGCAATCAGCCCCAGCATTTT.

The gene calls are TRBV10-3 and TRBJ2-1; D is possibly TRBD2 (6 bases). Trimming left V 0 bases short and J 8 bases short, with 11 bases between. Germline V gives CDR1 ENHRY, CDR2 SYGVKD. The CDR3 length is 14 residues. Written as DNA, the CDR3 is TGTGCCATCAGTGAGTCGGTAGCGGCGGATGAGCAGTTCTTC. Protein sequence: CAISESVAADEQFF.

As regards this clone: Other nucleotide sequences in the sample specify the same CDR3. The chain combines TRBV28 with TRBJ1-4; 11 nucleotides line up with TRBD1. This CDR3 spans 14 amino acids. Germline V lookup: CDR1 MDHEN, CDR2 SYDVKM. J gave up 8 bases and V 3 bases, and 2 bases lay outside the gene matches. The CDR3 loop reads CASSLDRGREKLFF. The CDR3 DNA sequence: TGTGCCAGCAGTTTGGACAGGGGGCGAGAAAAACTGTTTTTT.

This chain joins TRBV7-6 and TRBJ2-7; perhaps TRBD1 as D (6 bases). The CDR3 extends over 13 amino acids. Germline CDR1 is SGHVS and CDR2 is FNYEAQ. V was clipped by 2 bases and J by 3 bases, with 8 bases between them. This CDR3 is CASSLWDNYEQYF. DNA of the CDR3: TGTGCCAGCAGCTTATGGGACAACTACGAGCAGTACTTC.

The chain carries TRBV29-1 and TRBJ1-1; the D is unclear. V lost 5 bases and J 0 bases, leaving 13 bases between the germline ends. The CDR3 is 14 amino acids. Germline loops: CDR1 SQVTM, CDR2 ANQGSEA. Here the CDR3 DNA reads TGCAGCGTTCACGTTACAGAGATGAACACTGAAGCTTTCTTT. It encodes CSVHVTEMNTEAFF.

The chain is built from TRBV5-4 and TRBJ1-1; D unclear. Trimming removed 4 bases from V and 1 base from J, with 17 bases in between. Germline V gene lookup returns CDR1 SGHNT and CDR2 YYREEE (reference sequence). This CDR3 comprises 16 residues. CDR3 loop: CASSPPGRVGNTEAFF. The CDR3 nucleotides read TGTGCCAGCAGCCCCCCCGGGAGGGTTGGGAACACTGAAGCTTTCTTT.

This chain links TRBV18 with TRBJ2-5; D possibly corresponds to TRBD1 (6 bases). The CDR3 consists of 16 residues. Trimming shortened V by 6 bases and J by 4 bases, and 21 bases separated the two germline ends. Germline V gene sequence: CDR1 KGHSH, CDR2 LQKENI. CDR3 DNA sequence: TGTGCCAGCTCGCAATGGCGCCGGGACACCCCAGAGACCCAGTACTTC. The encoded protein is CASSQWRRDTPETQYF.

This clone was counted once. The V and J genes are TRBV28 and TRBJ1-4, with D possibly matching TRBD1 (6 bases). Trimming removed 5 bases from V and 8 bases from J, with 15 bases in between. CDR1 is MDHEN, CDR2 SYDVKM, per germline. The length of the CDR3 is 14 residues. CDR3 in amino acids: CASSQSGDVEKLFF. As DNA, the CDR3 is TGTGCCAGCAGTCAATCAGGGGATGTGGAAAAACTGTTTTTT. The complete variable domain, with remaining parts taken from reference TRBV28 and TRBJ1-4, reads DVKVTQSSRYLVKRTGEKVFLECVQDMDHENMFWYRQDPGLGLRLIYFSYDVKMKEKGDIPEGYSVSREKKERFSLILESASTNQTSMYLCASSQSGDVEKLFFGSGTQLSVL.

J is TRBJ1-2 and V is TRBV15; 7 bases match TRBD1. CDR1 LNHNV and CDR2 YYDKDF come from the germline V gene (reference sequence). The CDR3 sequence is 17 residues long. J was trimmed by 3 bases and V by 2 bases; bases with no gene match: 12. The CDR3 bases are TGTGCCACCAGCAGACGCCGGGACAGACTGACATACTATGGCTACACCTTC. This sequence encodes CATSRRRDRLTYYGYTF.

The chain joins TRBV2 to TRBJ1-2; TRBD1 matches at 8 bases. The CDR3 contains 15 residues. Germline trimming cut 1 base from V and 8 bases from J; bases unmatched to any gene: 9. Germline V gene sequence: CDR1 SNHLY, CDR2 FYNNEI. The CDR3 spells CASSEGLDREYGYTF. For the CDR3, the DNA is TGTGCCAGCAGTGAAGGGTTGGACAGGGAATACGGCTACACCTTC.

The chain joins TRBV25-1 to TRBJ2-3, with a tentative D call TRBD2 (6 bases). V gave up 4 bases and J gave up 4 bases, with 18 bases separating them. Germline loops: CDR1 MGHDK, CDR2 SYGVNS. CDR3 length equals 16 residues. CDR3 amino acids: CASSVAGSPTADTQYF. CDR3 DNA: TGTGCCAGCAGTGTCGCGGGATCCCCCACAGCAGATACGCAGTATTTT.

This clone was recorded only once. The CDR3 coding sequence is TGTGCCAGCAGCAGAAGCGGACAGTTCGCCTACGAGCAGTACTTC. Residues: CASSRSGQFAYEQYF. V gene TRBV6-2 or TRBV6-3 combines with J gene TRBJ2-7; TRBD1 is a possible D gene (6 bases). Germline CDR1 MNHEY, CDR2 SVGEGT. The CDR3 length is 15 residues. Between the trimmed V and J ends, which lost 6 bases and 2 bases, there was a span of 17 bases.

J is TRBJ1-5 and V is TRBV7-9, with 10 bases fitting TRBD1. V lost 5 bases and J lost 0; bases outside the gene matches: 4. Germline CDR1 and CDR2: SEHNR and FQNEAQ (reference sequence). The CDR3 sequence is 16 residues long. This chain's CDR3 is CASSTDRGPSNQPQHF. The CDR3, as DNA: TGTGCCAGCAGCACCGACAGGGGGCCTAGCAATCAGCCCCAGCATTTT.

V gene TRBV4-1 combines with J gene TRBJ2-3; 11 positions agree with TRBD1. CDR3 length equals 16 residues. Germline V gene data show CDR1 as MGHRA and CDR2 as YSYEKL. With 3 bases clipped from V and 4 bases from J, the junction kept 6 bases outside the gene matches. The CDR3 bases are TGCGCCAGCAGCCAGACACCGGGACAGGGGGCAGATACGCAGTATTTT. This codes for CASSQTPGQGADTQYF.

The CDR3 DNA reads TGCAGCGTTGCCCTAAACCTAGACAGCAGTACGCAGTATTTT. Amino acids: CSVALNLDSSTQYF. J is TRBJ2-3 and V is TRBV29-1; perhaps TRBD1 as D (5 bases). This CDR3 is 14 amino acids long. Trimming stripped 4 bases from V and 8 bases from J, with 19 bases between. Germline CDR1 SQVTM, CDR2 ANQGSEA.

The chain is built from TRBV12-5 and TRBJ2-3; 11 nucleotides agree with TRBD2. V was clipped by 6 bases and J by 4 bases; unmatched bases: 18. Germline values: CDR1 LGHNT, CDR2 FRNRAP. The CDR3 spans 19 residues. The chain's CDR3 is CASGLRLAGTSLFPDTQYF. The CDR3 DNA is TGTGCTAGTGGCTTACGACTAGCGGGAACCTCTTTGTTTCCAGATACGCAGTATTTT.

CDR3 nucleotide sequence: TGTGCCACCAGCAGTGCCCCCGGGACAGATAACTATGGCTACACCTTC. The encoded protein is CATSSAPGTDNYGYTF. This sequence joins TRBV15 and TRBJ1-2; 7 bases are shared with TRBD1. CDR1 and CDR2 from the germline V gene are LNHNV and YYDKDF (reference sequence). J was trimmed by 1 base and V by 3 bases; bases with no gene match: 8. This CDR3 has 16 amino acids.

CDR3 coding DNA: TGTGCCAGCAGTGAAGTCCAGTTACCCCTCCACTTT. It translates to CASSEVQLPLHF. V and J are TRBV6-1 and TRBJ1-6, with D unclear. This CDR3 is 12 amino acids long. Trimming pared 1 base from V and 12 bases from J, leaving 7 bases between. CDR1 is MNHNS and CDR2 is SASEGT in the germline V gene.

V is TRBV18 and J is TRBJ1-1; 7 positions match TRBD1. This CDR3 is 15 amino acids long. Germline V gene sequence: CDR1 KGHSH, CDR2 LQKENI. V lost 4 bases to trimming and J lost 1 base; unmatched junction nucleotides: 6. Here the CDR3 DNA reads TGTGCCAGCTCACTGAACAGGGGAAAGAACACTGAAGCTTTCTTT. Its protein product is CASSLNRGKNTEAFF.

The chain uses TRBV15 and TRBJ2-1, with 12 bases lining up with TRBD2. The germline V gene encodes CDR1 LNHNV and CDR2 YYDKDF (reference sequence). The CDR3 totals 16 residues. Unmatched junction bases numbered 7, after V lost 0 bases and J lost 10 bases. DNA for the CDR3: TGTGCCACCAGCAGAGAATATACTAGCGGGGGGTGGGAGCAGTTCTTC. This encodes CATSREYTSGGWEQFF.

The count of this clone is one. This chain links TRBV3-1 (or the pseudogene TRBV3-2) with TRBJ2-1, with TRBD2 identical over 14 bases. The CDR3 spans 15 residues. Germline CDR1 reads LGHDT; CDR2 reads YNNKEL (reference sequence). V was pared by 4 bases and J by 6 bases, with 2 bases of the junction left unmatched. Written as DNA, the CDR3 is TGTGCCAGCAGCCTGGGACTAGCGGGAGTCAATGAGCAGTTCTTC. It specifies CASSLGLAGVNEQFF.

The J gene is TRBJ2-2, the V gene TRBV3-1 (or the pseudogene TRBV3-2); unclear D gene. The germline CDR1 and CDR2 sequences are LGHDT and YNNKEL (reference sequence). CDR3 length: 14 residues. V lost 2 bases and J 8 bases, leaving 12 bases between the germline ends. The CDR3 region has the DNA TGTGCCAGCAGCCAATCCGTAACAGTTGGGGAGCTGTTTTTT. This codes for CASSQSVTVGELFF.

The CDR3 nucleotides read TGTGCCAGCAGTTTATTAGGGGGCTTGAATGAGCAGTTCTTC. Translation: CASSLLGGLNEQFF. The gene calls are TRBV28 and TRBJ2-1, with TRBD1 matching 7 bases. The V gene's germline CDR1 is MDHEN and CDR2 SYDVKM. V was pared by 1 base and J by 7 bases, with 4 bases of the junction left unmatched. CDR3 length: 14 residues.